This T cell receptor (beta chain) was recorded in a study of blood T cell repertoires in COVID-19. The wider study: The origin of the acute and convalescent COVID-19 samples was the United States, Italy and Spain. PBMCs, B-cell-depleted T cells, or T cells were the source of the cDNA or gDNA that made up the material.

Some clones are missing from TCRdb's copy, which holds only in-frame ones; the method was immunoSEQ multiplex PCR. The data contain roughly 310,000 clones, roughly 88% of them singletons. The V gene end was trimmed by 10 bases and the J gene end by 5 bases; junction bases not matched to a gene: 8. The germline gives CDR1 MNHEY, CDR2 SVGAGI. The CDR3 consists of 13 residues. The sequencing input was peripheral blood. The rearrangement links TRBV6-5 to TRBJ1-5, with 7 bases identical to TRBD1. The receptor's source is a woman aged 50 to 60 with active or convalescent COVID-19. The CDR3 sequence is CATDQGQHQPQHF. In DNA, the CDR3 is TGTGCCACCGATCAGGGACAGCATCAGCCCCAGCATTTT.